The entry below describes one TCR beta chain. Its antigen is currently not known. No much larger clone is present one base from it, and per-base qualities are unavailable. The data stem from a study of cytomegalovirus exposure and HLA in healthy donors (TCRdb year 2017). Regarding the complete study: An earlier analysis of approximately 640 of the donors reported approximately 270 Gb of sequence data and around 120 million unique TCR beta sequences from some 180 million T cells. An early release covering 550 to 700 HLA-typed donors comprised approximately 300 gigabases of sequencing data and roughly 85 million unique TCR sequences. Of the 398 genotyped donors, 65% to 90% were placed in the genetic ancestry cluster associated with self-reported Caucasian donors. The aim of the study was to test whether cataloging public T cell receptors could identify signatures of past pathogen exposure. Using immunosequencing, the study profiled T cell repertoires from 550 to 750 subjects and related those repertoires to cytomegalovirus serostatus. A separate validation cohort of roughly 130 different subjects was used in addition to the 666-subject first cohort. The study combined high-throughput TCR immunosequencing, statistical association of individual TCRs with disease status, and machine learning to predict cytomegalovirus infection status. To study patterns of TCR occurrence, a later analysis re-analyzed previously published TCR beta repertoires from 666 donors and added high-resolution HLA genotyping. Rather than using new phenotypic data, the later analysis identified candidate immune exposures from TCR beta sequences and from how often those sequences occurred across donors. In an earlier analysis of 587 of the donors, high-throughput TCR beta sequencing was used to judge whether each TCR beta V gene segment behaved as functional or pseudogenic. Donor age, sex, ethnicity and CMV serostatus were collected together with the repertoire data. A later genetic analysis used genome-wide SNP genotypes for about three fifths of the 666 donors, treating that subset as a discovery cohort. All discovery cohort repertoires had been generated using a single sequencing platform. Both class I and class II loci were covered by HLA typing, at four-digit resolution. Typing coverage varied by locus: roughly 629-640 donors for A, B, C, DRB1 and DQB1; approximately 560 for DQA1; approximately 610 for DPA1; approximately 470 for DPB1. Roughly five DR-DQ haplotypes were treated as single units for association and clustering because of strong linkage in the cohort. On average, roughly 250,000 unique TCR beta nucleotide sequences were sequenced per donor among 398 genotyped donors of the cohort, with roughly 19% of those sequences being non-productive.

The cohort consisted of 650 to 850 healthy bone marrow donors. At the time of sampling, every cohort member was nominally healthy, though immune exposures that went unrecorded were likely present. The donor tested CMV seropositive, placing the donor among the 250 to 350 seropositive members of the cohort. Each donor provided a peripheral blood sample, and peripheral blood mononuclear cells were used for TCR beta sequencing. The Qiagen DNeasy Blood Extraction Kit was used to extract genomic DNA from the blood cell samples. General findings and caveats noted by the study authors: Most CMV-associated TCR beta chains appeared to be HLA-restricted in a later analysis, and the HLA associations seemed to be driven largely by CMV exposure. Correlated functional status among segregating V segments might reflect linkage disequilibrium, but an unknown experimental factor could not be ruled out. The study gave a list of 150 to 200 TCR beta chains associated with cytomegalovirus. An association between a missense DCLRE1C variant and V-gene and J-gene trimming of TCR beta chains was found in a later genetic analysis and replicated in an independent cohort. According to a later analysis, parvovirus B19, influenza, CMV and Epstein-Barr virus appeared linked to several top co-occurrence clusters. Because some donors lacked HLA typing at each locus, the association tests relied only on the typed subset. When HLA alleles, especially DR and DQ, strongly co-occurred, TCR associations were difficult to assign to individual alleles. While some public TCRs were present in many individuals, most TCR sequences turned up only very rarely across donors. A further reported finding was that TCR beta sequences accurately predicted the HLA-A and HLA-B alleles for most subjects in the first cohort. Only TCR beta chains were sequenced in this cohort, and the absence of alpha or paired-chain data limited detectable features. Because counts were too low, about 17 rarely observed V segments, including chromosome 9 orphons, were excluded from the earlier analysis of 587 of the donors. A cluster of highly shared sequence variants was judged likely to represent a technical artifact of the sequencing pipeline. The classifier was reported to diagnose cytomegalovirus status with high specificity and sensitivity in both the original cohort and the validation cohort. A later analysis found that TCR association rates varied across HLA loci, with DRB1 alleles showing the most associated TCRs and HLA-C alleles the fewest. A few of the identified cytomegalovirus-associated TCR beta chains were confirmed in vitro to be specific for cytomegalovirus antigens. Specific HLA alleles were associated with 16,951 TCR beta sequences at a false discovery rate of 0.05 in a later analysis. In a later analysis, HLA-associated TCR beta chains showed more clonal expansion and lower generation probabilities than non-associated chains that were equally common. Broadly in line with IMGT annotations, most TCR beta V segments showed up in productive rearrangements about 87% or about 30% of the time in an earlier analysis of several hundred of the donors. CMV serostatus was the only immune exposure information available for the cohort. The presence/absence analyses assumed that sequencing depth was roughly uniform across donors, and that assumption may not be true. Some IMGT-functional V segments, including TRBV6-2 and TRBV6-3, could not be distinguished by the 87-base-pair reads and were therefore excluded. The authors suggested that the approach could potentially be extended to other disease states and immunological phenotypes. According to a later genetic analysis, donors in an Asian-associated ancestry cluster had fewer N-insertions in productive TCRs than the roughly 660-donor mean.

Library prep was done by the immunoSEQ multiplex PCR assay. The multiplex PCR relied on a mix of 60 forward primers for TCR Vbeta segments and 13 reverse primers for TCR Jbeta segments. The CDR3 region of rearranged TCR beta genes was amplified from genomic DNA by a multiplex PCR assay. On the Illumina HiSeq System, the amplified TCR beta libraries were sequenced as 87-base-pair reads. For the original study's pipeline: A later analysis tallied 75 million to 85 million unique TCR beta chains across the 666 repertoires, and some 10 million of those chains were shared by two or more donors. Raw reads were error-corrected and collapsed into unique sequences with a nearest-neighbor algorithm that merged closely related sequences to remove PCR and sequencing errors. Alignment of CDR3 sequences to IMGT reference sequences was used to assign V, D and J gene segments. For a sequence to be retained, a match of at least six nucleotides to both a V gene segment and a J gene segment was required. Rearrangements were called productive when the CDR3 lacked stop codons and stayed in frame with V and J; all others were non-productive. CDR3 was defined according to IMGT convention as the region running from the second conserved V-encoded cysteine to the conserved J-encoded phenylalanine. The earlier analysis of 500 to 600 of the donors excluded sequences that lacked an unambiguous match to a single V gene segment. An earlier analysis of fewer than 750 of the donors classified V segments as functional when productive rearrangements were above 56.7% and as segregating when the standard deviation between donors was above 5%. A statistical classification framework was built for diagnosing cytomegalovirus status from the catalog of TCR beta chain sequences. In a later analysis, TCR nucleotide sequences were compared against IMGT/GENE-DB human TR gene sequences so that V and J genes could be assigned. In a later analysis, CDR3 sequences and most-parsimonious VDJ recombination scenarios were assigned using the TCRdist pipeline. In a later analysis, each TCR beta chain was defined by its CDR3 amino acid sequence together with its V-gene family, and reads lacking a unique V-gene family were excluded. A later analysis removed 500 to 650 highly shared, low-generation-probability nucleotide sequences to deal with suspected cross-contamination and a sequencing artifact. In a later analysis, a clonal expansion index was calculated for each public chain from normalized within-repertoire ranks of inferred template counts. In a later analysis, generation probabilities were computed with a VDJ recombination model fitted to out-of-frame rearrangements, and the resulting probabilities were checked against IGoR. Hypergeometric tests were used in a later analysis to score TCR-TCR, TCR-HLA and TCR-CMV co-occurrence, with a repertoire-size bias correction applied to the TCR pairs. A later analysis estimated false discovery rates by permuting HLA or CMV assignments 20 times. In a later analysis, co-occurring TCRs were grouped using DBSCAN, with TCRdist sequence similarity added in when clustering inside HLA-allele-positive subsets. Repertoires with fewer than 30,000 or more than 120,000 public chains, plus five repertoires with anomalous nucleotide sharing, were excluded from co-occurrence clustering. The table comes from immuneACCESS by way of TCRdb, which keeps in-frame sequences with V and J called. Part of the clones is missing from these tables; in studies checked, under half for an unresolved V gene and the rest for unknown reasons. The DNA gave D and trimming, while V, J and clone size come from that table. Recorded for this sample are about 99,000 clones; around 80% of them occurred a single time. Approximately 10% of the sample is held by the ten biggest clonotypes.

The CDR3 measures 13 amino acids from cysteine to phenylalanine. Of all the DNA, just the CDR3 is kept, 39 bases in frame from base 1. V drops 2 bases and J drops 1 base, leaving 6 bases in between. CDR1 and CDR2 were assigned from the germline V gene as KGHSH and LQKENI. The sequenced sample was PBMCs. This receptor was identified in a woman aged 18 to 35 in good health and CMV-seropositive. The rearranged chain carries TRBV18 and TRBJ2-7, with no confident D gene call. CDR3 region: CASSPAVSYEQYF. Here is the DNA: TGTGCCAGCTCACCAGCGGTTTCCTACGAGCAGTACTTC.